The clone carrying this T cell receptor (beta chain) has a handful of counts. Antigen unknown. At one of its ends the junction is not consistent with the germline gene, which may arise from a read error. TCRdb reprocessed the PCR reads via MiXCR and lists one record per CDR3 protein. The table lists 25,000 to 30,000 distinct CDR3 sequences, over 40% of them singletons. The sample comes from a study of vaccination and CD4 T cells after COVID-19. Study in general: Three convalescent patients gave samples at day 14 post-vaccination, and they were sampled again at days 161 to 241 post-vaccination.

The CDR3 length is 15 residues. In germline, CDR1 is MNHEY, CDR2 SVGAGI. Findings and limits, study-wide: No early post-infection timepoints were studied, and convalescent patients studied were relatively few.

Time point in this sample: late sampling 161 to 241 days after vaccination in a few convalescent patients. The chain couples TRBV6-5 to TRBJ2-7; 8 bases map to TRBD2. The receptor was derived from a human donor who had recovered from COVID-19. Sequenced here: CD4+ T cells from blood, sampled about 7 months after SARS-CoV-2 vaccination. The CDR3 DNA reads as TGTGCCAGCAGTTACCCGGTGGGTGGCGGGGGGACACTTGTTTTC. This sequence encodes CASSYPVGGGGTLVF.